A single sample gave rise to the 30 T cell receptor beta chains below, sequenced in a study of blood T cell repertoires in COVID-19. Some clones are missing from TCRdb's copy, which holds only in-frame ones; the method was immunoSEQ multiplex PCR. The sample has roughly 120,000 clones; roughly 85% are singletons. The material sequenced was peripheral blood. These receptors all come from a human donor in a cohort sampled during active COVID-19.

The sample holds a few counts of this clone. The rearrangement uses TRBV6-5 and TRBJ1-6; maybe TRBD1 (5 bases). V was pared by 5 bases and J by 9 bases, with 8 bases between. The germline gives CDR1 MNHEY, CDR2 SVGAGI. This CDR3 has 12 residues. The CDR3: CASSPGGSPLHF. The CDR3 DNA reads TGTGCCAGCAGTCCGGGGGGTTCACCCCTCCACTTT.

The rearrangement joins TRBV15 to TRBJ1-5; D not certain. This CDR3 has 13 amino acids. V lost 1 base and J 8 bases, leaving 9 bases between the germline ends. CDR1 and CDR2 (germline): LNHNV, YYDKDF (reference sequence). CDR3 sequence (DNA): TGTGCCACCAGCAGAGGACCGGGTGAGCCCCAGCATTTT. It encodes CATSRGPGEPQHF.

CDR3 in DNA: TGTGCCAGCAGGGGGGGACTAGCGGTCTACAATGAGCAGTTCTTC. As protein: CASRGGLAVYNEQFF. The J gene is TRBJ2-1, the V gene TRBV5-6, with TRBD2 matching over 11 bases. V shed 5 bases, J shed 3 bases, and the junction held 4 bases outside the gene matches. The CDR3 is 15 residues long. The germline V gene has CDR1 SGHDT and CDR2 YYEEEE.

The chain couples TRBV7-2 to TRBJ2-7; D not resolved. The CDR3 loop spans 15 amino acids. CDR1 and CDR2 from the germline V gene are SGHTA and FQGNSA. V gave up 1 base and J gave up 2 bases, with 12 bases separating them. The CDR3 DNA follows: TGTGCCAGCAGCTTAGACCCCCACTCTACCTACGAGCAGTACTTC. It codes for CASSLDPHSTYEQYF.

The rearrangement links TRBV6-4 to TRBJ2-2; D unresolved. The CDR3 length is 13 residues. CDR1 and CDR2 from the germline V gene are MRHNA and SNTAGT. Trimming took 2 bases from V and 5 from J, leaving 6 bases between them. CDR3 protein: CASSDLGTGELFF. The CDR3 DNA sequence: TGTGCCAGCAGTGACCTAGGAACCGGGGAGCTGTTTTTT.

The sample holds a few counts of this clone. The rearrangement uses TRBV29-1 and TRBJ1-2, with TRBD1 identical over 7 bases. With 2 bases clipped from V and 5 bases from J, the junction kept 5 bases outside the gene matches. The CDR3 extends over 13 amino acids. In germline, CDR1 is SQVTM, CDR2 ANQGSEA. The CDR3 DNA follows: TGCAGCGTTGAAAAGACAGGGTCTTATGGCTACACCTTC. It yields the protein CSVEKTGSYGYTF. The full variable domain, with the rest looked up from reference TRBV29-1 and TRBJ1-2, is SAVISQKPSRDICQRGTSLTIQCQVDSQVTMMFWYRQQPGQSLTLIATANQGSEATYESGFVIDKFPISRPNLTFSTLTVSNMSPEDSSIYLCSVEKTGSYGYTFGSGTRLTVV.

This chain links TRBV28 with TRBJ1-2; no clear D gene. Between the trimmed V and J ends, which lost 5 bases and 5 bases, there was a span of 9 bases. From germline, CDR1 is MDHEN and CDR2 SYDVKM. The CDR3 contains 12 residues. The CDR3 sequence: CASSASGYGYTF. The CDR3 DNA reads as TGTGCCAGCAGTGCTTCGGGGTATGGCTACACCTTC.

The chain recombines TRBV27 with TRBJ2-1, with 11 bases that match TRBD2. The CDR3 loop spans 17 amino acids. Germline V gives CDR1 MNHEY, CDR2 SMNVEV (reference sequence). Germline trimming cut 5 bases from V and 4 bases from J; bases unmatched to any gene: 10. The CDR3 reads CASSPSLLAGVYNEQFF. The CDR3 region has the DNA TGTGCCAGCAGTCCCTCCCTACTAGCGGGAGTTTACAATGAGCAGTTCTTC.

This chain uses TRBV5-6 with TRBJ1-5; 7 positions agree with TRBD1. V dropped 0 bases and J dropped 11; count of bases not matched to a gene: 8. The CDR3 is made up of 14 amino acids. Germline-derived CDR1 and CDR2 are SGHDT and YYEEEE. In DNA form, the CDR3 reads TGTGCCAGCAGCTTGGGCCAGGGGGTAGGGGCCCAGCATTTT. It encodes CASSLGQGVGAQHF.

This sequence joins TRBV10-2 and TRBJ2-3; D might be TRBD2 (6 bases). CDR1 and CDR2 from the germline V gene are WSHSY and SAAADI. With 2 bases removed from V and 1 base from J, the gap between germline ends came to 10 bases. The CDR3 sequence is 15 residues long. The CDR3 sequence is CASSEGVAGTDTQYF. The CDR3 bases are TGCGCCAGCAGTGAGGGGGTAGCGGGCACAGATACGCAGTATTTT.

The gene calls are TRBV5-4 and TRBJ2-7; 8 bases are shared with TRBD2. This CDR3 comprises 14 residues. J gave up 7 bases and V 3 bases, and 9 bases lay outside the gene matches. Per the germline V gene, CDR1 is SGHNT and CDR2 is YYREEE (reference sequence). The CDR3 DNA reads TGTGCCAGCAGCTCTGCAGCGGGAGTCTGGGAGCAGTACTTC. This translates into CASSSAAGVWEQYF.

The rearrangement links TRBV5-5 to TRBJ1-4; 9 nucleotides line up with TRBD1. V was clipped by 4 bases and J by 6 bases; unmatched bases: 7. Germline CDR1 SGHKS, CDR2 YYEKEE (reference sequence). This CDR3 is 15 amino acids long. The chain's CDR3 is CASSLTGGPYEKLFF. The CDR3 coding sequence is TGTGCCAGCAGCCTGACAGGGGGTCCGTATGAAAAACTGTTTTTT.

The chain has TRBV27 and TRBJ1-4; the D gene is possibly TRBD1 (5 bases). Germline V gene data show CDR1 as MNHEY and CDR2 as SMNVEV (reference sequence). This CDR3 contains 15 residues. The V end was cut by 0 bases, the J end by 5 bases, with 10 bases between. Here the CDR3 DNA reads TGTGCCAGCAGTTTATCAGGGGTTGGGAATGAAAAACTGTTTTTT. It specifies CASSLSGVGNEKLFF. Looking up the rest from reference TRBV27 and TRBJ1-4 gives the full variable domain: EAQVTQNPRYLITVTGKKLTVTCSQNMNHEYMSWYRQDPGLGLRQIYYSMNVEVTDKGDVPEGYKVSRKEKRNFPLILESPSPNQTSLYFCASSLSGVGNEKLFFGSGTQLSVL.

The chain is built from TRBV7-2 and TRBJ1-1, with D perhaps matching TRBD1 (5 bases). V was cut by 5 bases and J by 3 bases, with 16 bases left in between. The CDR3 spans 15 residues. Germline assignment: CDR1 SGHTA and CDR2 FQGNSA. DNA of the CDR3: TGTGCCAGCAGCGGCCTCGGGGGAGGGGACACTGAAGCTTTCTTT. Translated: CASSGLGGGDTEAFF.

The count of this clone is one. V is TRBV18 and J is TRBJ2-1, with 11 bases lining up with TRBD2. V shed 5 bases and J 6 bases; nucleotides not matched to a gene: 9. This CDR3 has 16 amino acids. Germline V gene lookup returns CDR1 KGHSH and CDR2 LQKENI. Here the CDR3 DNA reads TGTGCCAGCTCAACCTCGACTAGCGGGGTTTCCAATGAGCAGTTCTTC. Translating it yields CASSTSTSGVSNEQFF.

The chain carries TRBV20-1 and TRBJ1-1; no clear D. CDR3 length: 17 residues. The V gene lost 3 bases and the J gene lost 0 bases, with 20 bases spanning the gap. Per the germline V gene, CDR1 is DFQATT and CDR2 is SNEGSKA (reference sequence). For the CDR3, the DNA is TGCAGTGCTAGTGGGAGGGTAGGAAGAGGGATGAACACTGAAGCTTTCTTT. It specifies CSASGRVGRGMNTEAFF.

This chain connects TRBV9 to TRBJ2-4; possibly TRBD2 for D (6 bases). There are 13 residues in the CDR3. V lost 0 bases and J 5 bases, leaving 6 bases between the germline ends. Germline values: CDR1 SGDLS, CDR2 YYNGEE. The CDR3 protein is CASSVGGENIQYF. As DNA, the CDR3 is TGTGCCAGCAGCGTAGGGGGGGAAAACATTCAGTACTTC.

A few counts support this clone. The CDR3: CAWSVVFARRTNTGELFF. CDR3 DNA: TGTGCCTGGAGTGTTGTATTCGCCCGGAGAACTAACACCGGGGAGCTGTTTTTT. The V call is TRBV30, the J call TRBJ2-2; D uncertain. The germline V gene encodes CDR1 GTSNPN and CDR2 SVGIG (reference sequence). The CDR3 runs 18 residues. Trimming pared 0 bases from V and 2 bases from J, leaving 19 bases between. The full variable domain, in which reference TRBV30 and TRBJ2-2 provide the parts outside the CDR3, is SQTIHQWPATLVQPVGSPLSLECTVEGTSNPNLYWYRQAAGRGLQLLFYSVGIGQISSEVPQNLSASRPQDRQFILSSKKLLLSDSGFYLCAWSVVFARRTNTGELFFGEGSRLTVL.

The rearrangement joins TRBV27 to TRBJ1-5; possibly TRBD1 for D (6 bases). CDR1 is MNHEY, CDR2 SMNVEV, per germline (reference sequence). The CDR3 consists of 15 residues. V dropped 0 bases and J dropped 3 bases, with 9 bases sitting between them. CDR3 bases: TGTGCCAGCAGTTTATCCGGACAGAACAATCAGCCCCAGCATTTT. Protein: CASSLSGQNNQPQHF.

The rearrangement joins TRBV7-9 to TRBJ1-5, with D perhaps matching TRBD1 (6 bases). In germline, CDR1 is SEHNR, CDR2 FQNEAQ (reference sequence). The CDR3 loop spans 14 amino acids. V was clipped by 5 bases and J by 6 bases, with 14 bases between them. As DNA, the CDR3 is TGTGCCAGCAGCGCCAGTACAGGGTTTCAGCCCCAGCATTTT. It specifies CASSASTGFQPQHF.

The chain links TRBV2 to TRBJ1-2; 9 bases fit TRBD1. Germline values: CDR1 SNHLY, CDR2 FYNNEI. This CDR3 is 15 amino acids long. The junction had 10 bases not matched to a gene; V was cut back by 6 bases and J by 5 bases. CDR3 in DNA: TGTGCCAGCAGACTCGGGACAGGGACGAGTTATGGCTACACCTTC. It yields the protein CASRLGTGTSYGYTF. The entire variable domain, with the rest obtained from reference TRBV2 and TRBJ1-2, is as follows: EPEVTQTPSHQVTQMGQEVILRCVPISNHLYFYWYRQILGQKVEFLVSFYNNEISEKSEIFDDQFSVERPDGSNFTLKIRSTKLEDSAMYFCASRLGTGTSYGYTFGSGTRLTVV.

The CDR3 DNA follows: TGTGCCAGCAGTTACAATCAGGGCGGAATCTACGAGCAGTACTTC. This codes for CASSYNQGGIYEQYF. V is TRBV6-5 and J is TRBJ2-7; D is perhaps TRBD1 (5 bases). The CDR3 extends over 15 amino acids. Looked up from germline, CDR1 is MNHEY and CDR2 is SVGAGI. Between the trimmed V and J ends, which lost 2 bases and 3 bases, there was a span of 14 bases.

The genes are TRBV11-1 and TRBJ2-3; D is unresolved. The V and J ends lost 1 base and 4 bases respectively, with 12 bases between them. The V gene's germline CDR1 is SGHAT and CDR2 FQDESV (reference sequence). This CDR3 spans 15 amino acids. The CDR3 loop is CASSLGAPPSDTQYF. The DNA for the CDR3 is TGTGCCAGCAGCTTAGGAGCCCCACCATCAGATACGCAGTATTTT.

The genes are TRBV10-3 and TRBJ2-3, with a possible D match to TRBD2 (5 bases). CDR3 length equals 15 residues. V dropped 0 bases and J dropped 2 bases, with 9 bases sitting between them. The germline gives CDR1 ENHRY, CDR2 SYGVKD. The CDR3 region is CAISESSGFTDTQYF. As DNA, the CDR3 is TGTGCCATCAGTGAGTCTTCGGGGTTCACAGATACGCAGTATTTT.

The rearrangement links TRBV25-1 to TRBJ1-6, with 8 bases lining up with TRBD1. Germline lookup yields CDR1 MGHDK and CDR2 SYGVNS. Trimming cost V 1 base and J 9 bases; bases outside gene matches: 8. The CDR3 contains 16 residues. CDR3 nucleotides: TGTGCCAGCAGTGAATCCAGGGGGCTGACGATTTCACCCCTCCACTTT. Amino acid sequence: CASSESRGLTISPLHF.

V and J are TRBV29-1 and TRBJ2-5; D not resolved. CDR3 length equals 15 residues. From germline, CDR1 is SQVTM and CDR2 ANQGSEA. Trimming took 2 bases from V and 5 from J, leaving 18 bases between them. CDR3 DNA: TGCAGCGTTGAATTGGGCAGTTTATTAGTGGAGACCCAGTACTTC. Its translation: CSVELGSLLVETQYF. Full variable domain (remainder filled in from reference TRBV29-1 and TRBJ2-5): SAVISQKPSRDICQRGTSLTIQCQVDSQVTMMFWYRQQPGQSLTLIATANQGSEATYESGFVIDKFPISRPNLTFSTLTVSNMSPEDSSIYLCSVELGSLLVETQYFGPGTRLLVL.

V usage is TRBV4-1 and J usage is TRBJ2-7; 7 nucleotides agree with TRBD1. The V gene end was trimmed by 2 bases and the J gene end by 6 bases; junction bases not matched to a gene: 7. Germline values: CDR1 MGHRA, CDR2 YSYEKL. The CDR3 runs to 14 residues. Here the CDR3 DNA reads TGCGCCAGCAGCCAACCCCTGACAGGGACCGAGCAGTACTTC. Translated, it gives CASSQPLTGTEQYF.

CDR3 in DNA: TGTGCCAGCAGCTCTACCCGGACAGGGAATGGCTACACCTTC. Amino acids: CASSSTRTGNGYTF. V usage is TRBV9 and J usage is TRBJ1-2; 8 positions match TRBD1. Germline V gives CDR1 SGDLS, CDR2 YYNGEE. J gave up 6 bases and V 4 bases, and 8 bases lay outside the gene matches. This CDR3 contains 14 residues.

This sequence joins TRBV15 and TRBJ1-2; TRBD1 is a possible D gene (5 bases). V dropped 3 bases and J dropped 4 bases, with 12 bases sitting between them. This CDR3 contains 14 residues. The germline gives CDR1 LNHNV, CDR2 YYDKDF (reference sequence). The CDR3 loop reads CATSSWKQAYGYTF. Written as DNA, the CDR3 is TGTGCCACCAGCAGTTGGAAACAGGCCTATGGCTACACCTTC.

The chain carries TRBV5-6 and TRBJ2-7; TRBD1 matches 10 bases. Trimming removed 1 base from V and 6 bases from J; junction bases left unmatched: 4. The CDR3 runs 14 residues. CDR1 and CDR2 from the germline V gene are SGHDT and YYEEEE. The CDR3 protein is CASSLMGQGREQYF. CDR3 nucleotides: TGTGCCAGCAGCTTGATGGGACAGGGGCGCGAGCAGTACTTC.